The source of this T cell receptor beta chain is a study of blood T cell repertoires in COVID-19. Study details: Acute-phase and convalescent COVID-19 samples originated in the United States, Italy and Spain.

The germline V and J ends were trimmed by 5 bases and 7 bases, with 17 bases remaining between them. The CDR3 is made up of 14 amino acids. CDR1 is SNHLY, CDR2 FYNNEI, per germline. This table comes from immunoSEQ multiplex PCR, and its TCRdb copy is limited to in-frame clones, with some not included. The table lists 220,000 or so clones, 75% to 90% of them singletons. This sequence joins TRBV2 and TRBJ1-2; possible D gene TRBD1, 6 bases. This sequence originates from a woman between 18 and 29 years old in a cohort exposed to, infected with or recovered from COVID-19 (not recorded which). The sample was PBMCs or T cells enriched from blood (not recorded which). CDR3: CASSMTGFEGGYTF. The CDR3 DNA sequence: TGTGCCAGCAGTATGACAGGCTTTGAGGGTGGCTACACCTTC. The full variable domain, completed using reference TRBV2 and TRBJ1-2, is EPEVTQTPSHQVTQMGQEVILRCVPISNHLYFYWYRQILGQKVEFLVSFYNNEISEKSEIFDDQFSVERPDGSNFTLKIRSTKLEDSAMYFCASSMTGFEGGYTFGSGTRLTVV.